The entry below gives a single TCR beta chain sequence along with its context. The V and J ends lost 8 bases and 4 bases, in that order; junction bases with no gene match: 2. CDR3 length equals 12 residues. From germline, CDR1 is SQVTM and CDR2 ANQGSEA. These data are taken from a study of CD8 T cells in Susac syndrome. When the RNA was reverse transcribed, random hexamers were used with an input of roughly 0.45 to 1 ug. Each CDR3 protein is one row after TCRdb ran MiXCR on the immunoSEQ multiplex PCR reads. The sample includes approximately 100,000 distinct CDR3 sequences, 80% to 95% of them seen just once.

This receptor was taken from a human donor in good health. The rearrangement uses TRBV29-1 and TRBJ1-1, with TRBD1 identical over 12 bases. The sample consisted of CD4+ T cells from PBMCs. The CDR3 bases are TGCAGCATGGGACAGGGGGCCACTGAAGCTTTCTTT. Amino acids: CSMGQGATEAFF.